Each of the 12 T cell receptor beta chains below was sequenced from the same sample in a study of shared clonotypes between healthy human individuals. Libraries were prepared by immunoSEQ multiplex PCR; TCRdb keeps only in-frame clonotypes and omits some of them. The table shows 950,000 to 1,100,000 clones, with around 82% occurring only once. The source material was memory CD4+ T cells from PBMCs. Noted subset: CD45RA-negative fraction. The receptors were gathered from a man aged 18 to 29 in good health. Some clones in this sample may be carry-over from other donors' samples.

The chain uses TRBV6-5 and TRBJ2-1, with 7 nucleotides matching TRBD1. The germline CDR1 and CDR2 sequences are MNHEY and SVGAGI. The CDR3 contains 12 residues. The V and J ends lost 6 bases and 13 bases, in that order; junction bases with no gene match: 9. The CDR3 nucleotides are TGTGCCAGCAGCTCTGCGACAGGGACACAGTTCTTC. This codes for CASSSATGTQFF.

CDR3 residues: CASSWRAGLAGVQEQYF. The DNA of the CDR3 is TGTGCCAGCAGCTGGAGGGCTGGACTAGCGGGAGTTCAAGAGCAGTACTTC. The chain recombines TRBV7-8 with TRBJ2-7, with 13 bases fitting TRBD2. CDR3 size: 17 residues. With 4 bases clipped from V and 7 bases from J, the junction kept 13 bases outside the gene matches. The germline V gene encodes CDR1 SGHVS and CDR2 FQNEAQ.

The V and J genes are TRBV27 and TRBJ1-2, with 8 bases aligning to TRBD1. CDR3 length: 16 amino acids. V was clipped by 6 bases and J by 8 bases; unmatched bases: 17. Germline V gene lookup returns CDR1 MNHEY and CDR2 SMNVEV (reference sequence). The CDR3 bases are TGTGCCAGCAGCCTCATTCGGGGTCAGGGGGCTGGAGGCTACACCTTC. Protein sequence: CASSLIRGQGAGGYTF.

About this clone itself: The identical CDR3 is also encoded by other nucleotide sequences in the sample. As DNA, the CDR3 is TGTGCCAGCAGCGTAGTCCTTAACACTGAAGCTTTCTTT. It is translated as CASSVVLNTEAFF. The genes are TRBV9 and TRBJ1-1; D is unclear. Trimming removed 0 bases from V and 2 bases from J, with 5 bases in between. The CDR3 has 13 residues. CDR1 and CDR2 (germline): SGDLS, YYNGEE.

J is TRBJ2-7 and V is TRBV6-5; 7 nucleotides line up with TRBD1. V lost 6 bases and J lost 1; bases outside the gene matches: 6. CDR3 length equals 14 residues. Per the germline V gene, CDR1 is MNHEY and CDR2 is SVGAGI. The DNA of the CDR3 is TGTGCCAGCAGCCCCCACAGGGGTTCCTACGAGCAGTACTTC. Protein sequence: CASSPHRGSYEQYF.

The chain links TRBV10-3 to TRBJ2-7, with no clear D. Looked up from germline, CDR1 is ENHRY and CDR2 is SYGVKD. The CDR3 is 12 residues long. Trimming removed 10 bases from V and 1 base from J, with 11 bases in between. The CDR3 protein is CATQDGSYEQYF. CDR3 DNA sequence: TGTGCCACCCAGGACGGGTCCTACGAGCAGTACTTC.

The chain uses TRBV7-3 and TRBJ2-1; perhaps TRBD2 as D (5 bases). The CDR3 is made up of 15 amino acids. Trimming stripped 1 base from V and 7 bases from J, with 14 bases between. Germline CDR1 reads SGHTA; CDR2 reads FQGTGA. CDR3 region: CASSLMRVAENEQFF. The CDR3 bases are TGTGCCAGCAGCTTAATGAGGGTAGCTGAAAATGAGCAGTTCTTC.

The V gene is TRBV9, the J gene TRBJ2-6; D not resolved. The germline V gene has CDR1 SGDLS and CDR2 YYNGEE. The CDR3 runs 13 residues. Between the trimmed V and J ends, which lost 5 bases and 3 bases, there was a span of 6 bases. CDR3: CASRRVGANVLTF. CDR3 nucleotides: TGTGCCAGCAGAAGGGTTGGGGCCAACGTCCTGACTTTC.

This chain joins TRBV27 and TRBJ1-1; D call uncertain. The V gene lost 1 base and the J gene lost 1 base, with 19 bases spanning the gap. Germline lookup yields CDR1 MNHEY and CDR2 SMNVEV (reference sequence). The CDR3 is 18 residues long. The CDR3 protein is CASSLFWDRSIKNTEAFF. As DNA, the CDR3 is TGTGCCAGCAGTTTATTCTGGGATCGGAGTATTAAGAACACTGAAGCTTTCTTT.

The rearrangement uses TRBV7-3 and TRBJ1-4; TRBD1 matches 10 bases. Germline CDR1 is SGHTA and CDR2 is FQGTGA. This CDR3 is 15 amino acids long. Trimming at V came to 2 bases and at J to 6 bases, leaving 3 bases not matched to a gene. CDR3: CASSLYGTGDEKLFF. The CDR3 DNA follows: TGTGCCAGCAGCTTATACGGGACAGGGGATGAAAAACTGTTTTTT.

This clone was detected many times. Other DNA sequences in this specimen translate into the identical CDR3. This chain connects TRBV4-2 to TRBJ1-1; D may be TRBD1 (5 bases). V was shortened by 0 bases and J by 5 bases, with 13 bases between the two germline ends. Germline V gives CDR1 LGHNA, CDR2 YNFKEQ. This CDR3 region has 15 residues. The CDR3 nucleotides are TGTGCCAGCAGCCAAGAATCCAGGGCGGGGACTGAAGCTTTCTTT. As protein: CASSQESRAGTEAFF.

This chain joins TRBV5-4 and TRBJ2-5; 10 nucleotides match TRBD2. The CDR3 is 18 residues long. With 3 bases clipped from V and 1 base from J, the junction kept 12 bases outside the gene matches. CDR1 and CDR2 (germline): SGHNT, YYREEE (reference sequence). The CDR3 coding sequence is TGTGCCAGCAGCTCGGCCCAGAGGACTAGCGGAGGCCAAGAGACCCAGTACTTC. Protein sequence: CASSSAQRTSGGQETQYF.